Listed below are T cell receptor beta chains from one sample, sequenced in a study of cytotoxic CD8 clonotypes in ibrutinib-treated CLL. Assay used: immunoSEQ multiplex PCR; TCRdb lists only in-frame clones, some missing. The table has approximately 74,000 clones, 80% seen once. Sample: PBMCs, taken at disease progression, from a patient treated with ibrutinib. The receptors here all came from a human donor with chronic lymphocytic leukemia. Each CDR3 is given with its conserved first and last residue. A D gene is named only where the DNA matches it firmly. A row's size may be missing; if present it is once, few, many or a size class.

d_gene | j_gene | abundance | v_gene | CDR3aa | CDR3nt
. | TRBJ1-6 | . | TRBV9 | CASSVAGIYNSPLHF | TGTGCCAGCAGCGTAGCCGGGATCTATAATTCACCCCTCCACTTT
. | TRBJ2-3 | . | TRBV5-1 | CASSLGPDTDTQYF | TGCGCCAGCAGCTTGGGACCCGACACAGATACGCAGTATTTT
. | TRBJ2-7 | . | TRBV4-1 | CASSQALLYEQYF | TGCGCCAGCAGCCAAGCCCTCCTCTACGAGCAGTACTTC
TRBD2 | TRBJ2-1 | . | TRBV5-1 | CASSLSLAGDGEQFF | TGCGCCAGCAGCTTGTCTCTAGCGGGAGACGGTGAGCAGTTCTTC
. | TRBJ2-7 | . | TRBV7-6 | CASSLDQGQEQYF | TGTGCCAGCAGCTTAGATCAGGGACAAGAGCAGTACTTC
TRBD2 | TRBJ2-5 | once | TRBV5-1 | CASSLGPGGRQETQYF | TGCGCCAGCAGCTTGGGACCGGGAGGCAGACAAGAGACCCAGTACTTC
TRBD1 | TRBJ1-6 | . | TRBV27 | CASSARDRGNSPLHF | TGTGCCAGCAGTGCCCGGGACAGGGGTAATTCACCCCTCCACTTT
. | TRBJ2-7 | . | TRBV6-1 | CAGAGDNYEQYF | TGTGCCGGCGCTGGGGATAACTACGAGCAGTACTTC
. | TRBJ1-3 | . | TRBV4-1 | CASSQDGGNTIYF | TGCGCCAGCAGCCAAGACGGTGGAAACACCATATATTTT
. | TRBJ1-6 | . | TRBV6-5 | CASSYGDNSPLHF | TGTGCCAGCAGTTATGGGGATAATTCACCCCTCCACTTT
. | TRBJ1-1 | . | TRBV6-5 | CASSYATLGTEAFF | TGTGCCAGCAGTTACGCCACGCTGGGAACTGAAGCTTTCTTT
TRBD1 | TRBJ2-7 | few | TRBV19 | CASSIADRDSYEQYF | TGTGCCAGTAGTATAGCCGACAGGGATTCCTACGAGCAGTACTTC
TRBD1 | TRBJ1-2 | . | TRBV9 | CASSLHAGGSYGYTF | TGTGCCAGCAGCCTTCACGCAGGGGGGTCCTATGGCTACACCTTC
TRBD2 | TRBJ2-3 | . | TRBV14 | CASSQATGGPADTQYF | TGTGCCAGCAGCCAAGCTACGGGAGGGCCAGCAGATACGCAGTATTTT
. | TRBJ2-5 | once | TRBV30 | CAWTPGQETQYF | TGTGCCTGGACGCCAGGCCAAGAGACCCAGTACTTC
. | TRBJ2-6 | . | TRBV5-1 | CASSLDGTGANVLTF | TGCGCCAGCAGCTTGGATGGTACCGGGGCCAACGTCCTGACTTTC
TRBD1 | TRBJ2-1 | few | TRBV27 | CASTPGQGNNEQFF | TGTGCCAGCACCCCAGGACAGGGGAACAATGAGCAGTTCTTC
TRBD1 | TRBJ1-4 | . | TRBV25-1 | CASSADRRNEKLFF | TGTGCCAGCAGTGCGGACAGGAGAAATGAAAAACTGTTTTTT
TRBD1 | TRBJ1-3 | . | TRBV15 | CATSRDRTGRGSGNTIYF | TGTGCCACCAGCAGAGATCGGACAGGGAGAGGCTCTGGAAACACCATATATTTT
. | TRBJ1-3 | . | TRBV6-1 | CASSAREGGNTIYF | TGTGCCAGCAGTGCCAGGGAGGGTGGAAACACCATATATTTT
TRBD1 | TRBJ2-6 | . | TRBV28 | CASSLFYRGPGANVLTF | TGTGCCAGCAGTTTATTCTACAGGGGGCCTGGGGCCAACGTCCTGACTTTC
TRBD1 | TRBJ2-7 | . | TRBV10-3 | CAINSGQGIHEQYF | TGTGCCATCAACTCGGGACAGGGTATCCACGAGCAGTACTTC
TRBD2 | TRBJ2-5 | . | TRBV5-4 | CASSYAGGQAETQYF | TGTGCCAGCAGCTACGCGGGGGGGCAGGCGGAGACCCAGTACTTC
. | TRBJ2-7 | . | TRBV30 | CAWSDSTYEQYF | TGTGCCTGGTCAGACAGTACCTACGAGCAGTACTTC
. | TRBJ2-7 | . | TRBV11-2 | CASSLRSPTYEQYF | TGTGCCAGCAGCTTAAGAAGTCCCACCTACGAGCAGTACTTC
. | TRBJ1-5 | once | TRBV19 | CASSNQGQPQHF | TGTGCCAGTAGTAACCAGGGTCAGCCCCAGCATTTT
. | TRBJ1-2 | few | TRBV6-5 | CASSPTRGNYGYTF | TGTGCCAGCAGCCCTACTCGGGGAAACTATGGCTACACCTTC
TRBD2 | TRBJ2-1 | . | TRBV5-4 | CASSPAPLAGEQFF | TGTGCCAGCAGCCCCGCCCCCTTAGCGGGTGAGCAGTTCTTC
TRBD1 | TRBJ1-6 | . | TRBV7-8 | CASSFRQGARGSPLHF | TGTGCCAGCAGCTTCCGACAGGGGGCGCGAGGCTCACCCCTCCACTTT
. | TRBJ1-3 | . | TRBV5-1 | CASSPAGSGNTIYF | TGCGCCAGCAGCCCGGCCGGTTCTGGAAACACCATATATTTT
TRBD1 | TRBJ1-1 | . | TRBV30 | CAWTATGSLVAFF | TGTGCCTGGACCGCGACAGGGAGCCTGGTAGCTTTCTTT
. | TRBJ1-6 | few | TRBV11-2 | CASSLVLLAGSRNSPLHF | TGTGCCAGCAGCTTAGTCTTATTGGCGGGCAGCCGTAATTCACCCCTCCACTTT
. | TRBJ1-5 | few | TRBV2 | CASSESHQPQHF | TGTGCCAGCAGTGAATCCCATCAGCCCCAGCATTTT
TRBD2 | TRBJ2-5 | . | TRBV6-6 | CASSYGTRGTETQYF | TGTGCCAGCAGTTACGGGACTAGAGGAACGGAGACCCAGTACTTC
. | TRBJ2-1 | few | TRBV28 | CASSSLLTYNEQFF | TGTGCCAGCAGTTCCCTCCTGACTTACAATGAGCAGTTCTTC
. | TRBJ1-2 | . | TRBV7-2 | CASSRDGYGYTF | TGTGCCAGCAGCCGGGACGGCTATGGCTACACCTTC
TRBD1 | TRBJ1-1 | . | TRBV7-9 | CASSLGSTGGGTEAFF | TGTGCCAGCAGCTTAGGGTCGACAGGGGGAGGCACTGAAGCTTTCTTT
TRBD2 | TRBJ2-1 | . | TRBV27 | CASSGGGLPYNEQFF | TGTGCCAGTAGCGGGGGAGGTCTCCCCTACAATGAGCAGTTCTTC
. | TRBJ1-2 | once | TRBV2 | CASSEQAPYGYTF | TGTGCCAGCAGTGAACAGGCGCCCTATGGCTACACCTTC
. | TRBJ1-2 | . | TRBV20-1 | CSTGDYGYTF | TGCAGTACGGGGGACTATGGCTACACCTTC